This TCR beta chain was sequenced during a study of cytomegalovirus exposure and HLA in healthy donors. Regarding the study as a whole: It was likely that a cluster of highly shared sequence variants was a sequencing artifact. Specific recognition of CMV antigens was confirmed in vitro for three chains (all CMV-associated).

The PCR used 60 Vbeta and 13 Jbeta primers. Measured with immunoSEQ multiplex PCR; TCRdb has only the in-frame clones, and not every one. Of about 190,000 clones in the sample, about 87% were seen once. This clone has a single count. Its antigen remains unidentified. CDR3 length equals 15 residues. The germline gives CDR1 SEHNR, CDR2 FQNEAQ (reference sequence). The ends lost 5 bases at V and 4 bases at J; junction bases unmatched: 8. This TCR derives from a woman under 30 in good health and CMV-seronegative. The sequenced material came from PBMCs. This chain connects TRBV7-9 to TRBJ2-5, with TRBD1 matching over 9 bases. Here the CDR3 DNA reads TGTGCCAGCAGCCGGGGACAGGGAGTTGTAGAGACCCAGTACTTC. Protein sequence: CASSRGQGVVETQYF.